The rows below give T cell receptor beta chains drawn from one sample of a study of metastatic and nonmetastatic thyroid tumors. From the PCR reads, TCRdb re-called clones with MiXCR. The sample records some 15,000 clones, about 20% being singletons. The sequencing sample was made of adjacent normal tissue. The source is a female donor with papillary thyroid cancer or a benign thyroid nodule (not recorded which). Some clones in this sample may be carry-over from other donors' samples. Each CDR3 is given without its conserved first and last residue. Some rows mark clone size as missing; the rest say once, few, many or name a class of expanded clone.

>TRBV20-1|TRBJ2-1|few
SANFGSGREVNEQF
>TRBV2|TRBJ2-3|few
ASRGRGVTDTQY
>TRBV13|TRBJ2-1|few
ASSLGQGAF
>TRBV6-2/TRBV6-3|TRBJ1-2|large
ASSYAGQGASGYT
>TRBV20-1|TRBJ2-7|.
SAPSGRLAYEQY
>TRBV20-1|TRBJ1-5|.
SPGQANQPQH
>TRBV20-1|TRBJ2-5|few
SAQLAEETQY
>TRBV25-1|TRBJ1-2|.
ASGLRDGYT
>TRBV7-3|TRBJ1-1|.
ASSEQGGTEAF
>TRBV9|TRBJ2-2|large
ASSVQAVETGELF